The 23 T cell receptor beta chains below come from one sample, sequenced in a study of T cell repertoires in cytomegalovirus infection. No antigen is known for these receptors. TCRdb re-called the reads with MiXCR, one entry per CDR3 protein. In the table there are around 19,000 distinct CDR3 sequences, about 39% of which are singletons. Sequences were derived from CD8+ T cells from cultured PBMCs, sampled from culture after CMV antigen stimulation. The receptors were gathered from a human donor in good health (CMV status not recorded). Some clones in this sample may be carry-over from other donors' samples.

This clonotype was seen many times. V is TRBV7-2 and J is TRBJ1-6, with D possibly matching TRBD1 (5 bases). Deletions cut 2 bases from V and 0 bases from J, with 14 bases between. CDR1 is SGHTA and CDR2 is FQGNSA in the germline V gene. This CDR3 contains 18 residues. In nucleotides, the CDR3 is TGTGCCAGCAGCTTAAGATCCGGGGGGAGCTCCTATAATTCACCCCTCCACTTT. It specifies CASSLRSGGSSYNSPLHF.

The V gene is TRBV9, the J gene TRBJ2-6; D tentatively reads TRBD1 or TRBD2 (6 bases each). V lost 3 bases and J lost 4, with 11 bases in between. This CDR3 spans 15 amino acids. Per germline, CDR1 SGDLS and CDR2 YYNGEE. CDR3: CASSEGGLGANVLTF. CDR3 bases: TGTGCCAGCAGCGAGGGGGGTTTAGGGGCCAACGTCCTGACTTTC. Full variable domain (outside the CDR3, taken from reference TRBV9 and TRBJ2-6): DSGVTQTPKHLITATGQRVTLRCSPRSGDLSVYWYQQSLDQGLQFLIQYYNGEERAKGNILERFSAQQFPDLHSELNLSSLELGDSALYFCASSEGGLGANVLTFGAGSRLTVL.

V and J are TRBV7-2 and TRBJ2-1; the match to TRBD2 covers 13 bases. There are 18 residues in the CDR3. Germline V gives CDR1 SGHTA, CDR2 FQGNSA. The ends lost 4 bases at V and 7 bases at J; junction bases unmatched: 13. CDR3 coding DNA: TGTGCCAGCAGCTCGAAATCCACGGGACTAGCGGGAAAAAATGAGCAGTTCTTC. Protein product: CASSSKSTGLAGKNEQFF.

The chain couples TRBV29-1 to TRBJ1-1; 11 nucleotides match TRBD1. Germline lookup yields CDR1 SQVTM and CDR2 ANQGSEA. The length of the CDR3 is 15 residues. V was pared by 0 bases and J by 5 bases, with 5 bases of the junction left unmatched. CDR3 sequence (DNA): TGCAGCGTTGAAGAGCCCGGACAGGGGGCGACTGAAGCTTTCTTT. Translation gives CSVEEPGQGATEAFF.

The CDR3 DNA reads as TGTGCCAGCAATGGGGGACAGAACTATGGCTACACCTTC. Residues: CASNGGQNYGYTF. The chain employs TRBV12-3 or TRBV12-4 and TRBJ1-2, with 7 bases that match TRBD1. The CDR3 spans 13 residues. The junction had 4 bases not matched to a gene; V was cut back by 7 bases and J by 2 bases.

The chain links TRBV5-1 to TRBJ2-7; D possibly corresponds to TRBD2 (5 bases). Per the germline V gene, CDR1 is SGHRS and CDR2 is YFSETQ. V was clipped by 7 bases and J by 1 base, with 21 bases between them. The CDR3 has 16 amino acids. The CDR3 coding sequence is TGCGCCAGCTCCAGTGGACTCGACGGCAGTTCCTACGAGCAGTACTTC. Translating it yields CASSSGLDGSSYEQYF.

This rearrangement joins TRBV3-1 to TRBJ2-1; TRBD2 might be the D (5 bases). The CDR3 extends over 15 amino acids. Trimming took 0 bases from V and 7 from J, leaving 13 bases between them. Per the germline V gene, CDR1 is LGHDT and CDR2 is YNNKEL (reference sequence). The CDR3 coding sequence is TGTGCCAGCAGCCAAGATGAGCGGCGGGCAAATGAGCAGTTCTTC. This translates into CASSQDERRANEQFF.

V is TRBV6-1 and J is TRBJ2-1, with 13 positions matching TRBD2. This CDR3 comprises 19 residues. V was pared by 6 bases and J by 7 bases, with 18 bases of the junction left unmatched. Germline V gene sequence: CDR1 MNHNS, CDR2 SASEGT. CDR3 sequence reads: CASRVGGLAGVRVGNEQFF. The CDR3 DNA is TGTGCCAGCAGGGTTGGCGGACTAGCGGGAGTTCGGGTTGGGAATGAGCAGTTCTTC.

The CDR3 DNA follows: TGTGCCAGCAGTTTACGCGGGAGGGGAGAGACCCAGTACTTC. It translates to CASSLRGRGETQYF. V gene TRBV28 combines with J gene TRBJ2-5, with 9 nucleotides matching TRBD2. CDR3 length: 14 residues. Germline assignment: CDR1 MDHEN and CDR2 SYDVKM. V shed 2 bases and J 4 bases; nucleotides not matched to a gene: 2.

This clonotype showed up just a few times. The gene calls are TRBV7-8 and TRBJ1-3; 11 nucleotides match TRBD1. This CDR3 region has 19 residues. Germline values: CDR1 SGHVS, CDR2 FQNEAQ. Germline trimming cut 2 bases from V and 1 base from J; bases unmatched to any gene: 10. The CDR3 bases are TGTGCCAGCAGCTTATTAAGTGGACAGGGGGCGGTATCTGGAAACACCATATATTTT. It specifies CASSLLSGQGAVSGNTIYF.

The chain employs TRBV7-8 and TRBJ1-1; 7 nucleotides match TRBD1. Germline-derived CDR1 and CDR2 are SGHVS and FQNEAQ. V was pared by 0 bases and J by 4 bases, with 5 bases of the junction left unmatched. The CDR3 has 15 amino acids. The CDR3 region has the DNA TGTGCCAGCAGCTTAGCGCGTCAGGGGGGCACTGAAGCTTTCTTT. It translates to CASSLARQGGTEAFF.

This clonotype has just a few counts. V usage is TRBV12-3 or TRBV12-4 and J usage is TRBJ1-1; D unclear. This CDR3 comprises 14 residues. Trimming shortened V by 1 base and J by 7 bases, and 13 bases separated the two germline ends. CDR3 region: CASSLVAASSEAFF. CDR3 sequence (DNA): TGTGCCAGCAGTTTAGTTGCAGCATCGAGTGAAGCTTTCTTT.

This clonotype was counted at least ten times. This CDR3 reads CASSLELVTDPSTDTQYF. Written as DNA, the CDR3 is TGTGCCAGCAGCTTAGAGCTGGTGACAGACCCTAGCACAGATACGCAGTATTTT. This rearrangement joins TRBV7-6 to TRBJ2-3; TRBD1 is a possible D gene (5 bases). V shed 1 base and J shed 0 bases, with 17 bases lying between them. The germline gives CDR1 SGHVS, CDR2 FNYEAQ. This CDR3 comprises 18 residues.

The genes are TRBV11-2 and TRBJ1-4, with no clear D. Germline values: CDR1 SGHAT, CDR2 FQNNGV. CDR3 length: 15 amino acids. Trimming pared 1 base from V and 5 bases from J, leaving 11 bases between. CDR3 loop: CASSLGGRINEKLFF. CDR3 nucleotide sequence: TGTGCCAGCAGCTTAGGCGGCAGGATCAATGAAAAACTGTTTTTT.

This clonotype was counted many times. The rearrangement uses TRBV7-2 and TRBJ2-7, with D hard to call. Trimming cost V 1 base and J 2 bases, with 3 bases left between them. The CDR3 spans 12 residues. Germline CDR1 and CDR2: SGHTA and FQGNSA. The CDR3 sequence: CASSLVAYEQYF. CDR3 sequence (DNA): TGTGCCAGCAGCTTAGTAGCCTACGAGCAGTACTTC.

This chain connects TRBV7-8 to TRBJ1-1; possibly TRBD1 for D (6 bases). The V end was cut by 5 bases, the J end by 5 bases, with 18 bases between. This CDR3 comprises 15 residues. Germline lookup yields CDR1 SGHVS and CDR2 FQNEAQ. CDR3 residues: CASSRDEGQGTEAFF. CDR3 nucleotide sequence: TGTGCCAGCAGCCGGGACGAGGGGCAGGGGACTGAAGCTTTCTTT.

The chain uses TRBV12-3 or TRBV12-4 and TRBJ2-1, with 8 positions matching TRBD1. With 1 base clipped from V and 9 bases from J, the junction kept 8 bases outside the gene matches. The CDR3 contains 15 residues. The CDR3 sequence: CASSLVGQGASEQFF. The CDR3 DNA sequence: TGTGCCAGCAGTTTAGTGGGCCAGGGGGCAAGTGAGCAGTTCTTC.

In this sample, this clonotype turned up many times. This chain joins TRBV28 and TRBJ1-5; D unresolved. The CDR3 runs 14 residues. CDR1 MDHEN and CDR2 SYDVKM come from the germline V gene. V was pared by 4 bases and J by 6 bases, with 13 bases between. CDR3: CASSSYEGGQPQHF. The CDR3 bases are TGTGCCAGCAGTTCGTACGAGGGAGGTCAGCCCCAGCATTTT.

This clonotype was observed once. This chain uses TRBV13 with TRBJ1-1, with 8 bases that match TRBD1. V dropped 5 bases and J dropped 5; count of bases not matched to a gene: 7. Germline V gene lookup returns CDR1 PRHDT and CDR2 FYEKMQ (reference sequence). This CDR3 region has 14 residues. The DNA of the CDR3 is TGTGCCAGCAGCGGGGGCAGGGGGCGGACTGAAGCTTTCTTT. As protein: CASSGGRGRTEAFF.

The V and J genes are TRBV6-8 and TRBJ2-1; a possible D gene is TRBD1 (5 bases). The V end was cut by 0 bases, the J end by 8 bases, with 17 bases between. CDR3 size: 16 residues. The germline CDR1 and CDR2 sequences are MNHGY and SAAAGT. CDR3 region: CASSYSGLSREDEQFF. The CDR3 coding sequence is TGTGCCAGCAGTTACTCGGGGCTATCACGTGAGGATGAGCAGTTCTTC.

CDR3 bases: TGCAGTGCGGTATGGGGAGAGACCCAGTACTTC. Amino acid sequence: CSAVWGETQYF. V and J are TRBV20-1 and TRBJ2-5; D is unresolved. Trimming pared 6 bases from V and 4 bases from J, leaving 9 bases between. The CDR3 sequence is 11 residues long. Per the germline V gene, CDR1 is DFQATT and CDR2 is SNEGSKA (reference sequence).

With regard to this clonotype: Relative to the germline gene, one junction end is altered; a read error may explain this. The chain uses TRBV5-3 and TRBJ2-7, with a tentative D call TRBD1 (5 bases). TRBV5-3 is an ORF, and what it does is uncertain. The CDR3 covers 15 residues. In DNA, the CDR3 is TGTGCCAGCAGCTCGGGTGGGGCGGTGGCCTACGAGCAGTACTTC. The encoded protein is CASSSGGAVAYEQYF.

For the CDR3, the DNA is TGTGCCAGCAGTCCAAAGACTAGCGGGGAACAAGAGACCCAGTACTTC. Translating it yields CASSPKTSGEQETQYF. The chain carries TRBV28 and TRBJ2-5; TRBD2 matches 11 bases. The trim removed 5 bases at V and 2 bases at J, leaving 7 bases unmatched. The CDR3 is 16 amino acids. Germline CDR1 MDHEN, CDR2 SYDVKM.